This TCR beta chain was observed in a study of T cell changes during pregnancy in multiple sclerosis. The CDR3 extends over 15 amino acids. Losses at the gene ends were 0 bases for V and 4 bases for J; bases not matched to a gene: 5. The germline V gene has CDR1 MNHNY and CDR2 SVGAGI (reference sequence). The assay was immunoSEQ multiplex PCR, and TCRdb's table has in-frame clones only and misses some. Of more than 45,000 clones detected, about 92% appear once; the ten largest clones hold around 3.7%. Material: CD8+ T cells from peripheral blood mononuclear cells, obtained in the second trimester of pregnancy. This TCR came from a female donor with multiple sclerosis, enrolled in a pregnancy study. The chain joins TRBV6-6 to TRBJ2-7; 8 bases agree with TRBD1. The chain's CDR3 is CASSYSGTGVYEQYF. CDR3 coding DNA: TGTGCCAGCAGTTACTCGGGGACAGGTGTTTACGAGCAGTACTTC.